Listed below are T cell receptor beta chains from one sample, sequenced in a study of long-term antiretroviral therapy in people with HIV. Measured with immunoSEQ multiplex PCR; TCRdb has only the in-frame clones, and not every one. The sample contains 15,000 to 20,000 clones, just under 80% of which appear only once. The material was unsorted PBMCs, obtained at the start of antiretroviral therapy, before treatment. These receptors all stem from a woman between 40 and 55 years old with HIV. Both conserved end residues are part of each CDR3.

V gene: TRBV5-1; CDR3 protein: CASSLARQGNEQFF
V gene: TRBV5-6; CDR3 protein: CASSPDRGYEQYF
V gene: TRBV5-4; CDR3 protein: CASSSIREGHEKLFF
V gene: TRBV27; CDR3 protein: CASSLVAGASTEAFF
V gene: TRBV11-3; CDR3 protein: CASSLSGAKNEQFF
V gene: TRBV28; CDR3 protein: CASSPSPWEEFSYEQYF
V gene: TRBV9; CDR3 protein: CASSVGLGLNEKLFF
V gene: TRBV7-9; CDR3 protein: CASSSERQGNQPQHF
V gene: TRBV7-9; CDR3 protein: CASSPASPSGANVLTF
V gene: TRBV18; CDR3 protein: CASSLHDRVGEAFF
V gene: TRBV6-1; CDR3 protein: CAGGGGVRFSYEQYF
V gene: TRBV13; CDR3 protein: CASSLDPTDEQFF
V gene: TRBV6-1; CDR3 protein: CASSADRYSYTF
V gene: TRBV19; CDR3 protein: CASSIDGGTEKLETQYF
V gene: TRBV10-3; CDR3 protein: CAISGPGTSSYEQYF
V gene: TRBV28; CDR3 protein: CASRENRTPYGYTF
V gene: TRBV6-1; CDR3 protein: CASRTTGNTEAFF
V gene: TRBV7-2; CDR3 protein: CASSLGDRALFGYTF
V gene: TRBV7-9; CDR3 protein: CASSLGLAEHTDTQYF
V gene: TRBV2; CDR3 protein: CASALNYEQYF
V gene: TRBV30; CDR3 protein: CAWSVQNTF
V gene: TRBV7-3; CDR3 protein: CASRGPSSYEQYF
V gene: TRBV2; CDR3 protein: CASTAAGTSGETQYF
V gene: TRBV4-3; CDR3 protein: CASSRGTSNYGYTF
V gene: TRBV28; CDR3 protein: CASSPVLTDTQYF
V gene: TRBV5-1; CDR3 protein: CASSPGTPNEKLFF
V gene: TRBV19; CDR3 protein: CASTSPRHMSYGYTF